These T cell receptor beta chains were read from a single sample in a study of metastatic and nonmetastatic thyroid tumors. Through MiXCR, TCRdb re-clonotyped the PCR reads. The data contain about 24,000 clones, approximately 20% of them singletons. Sequencing input: blood. The receptors come from a male donor with papillary thyroid cancer or a benign thyroid nodule (not recorded which). Some clones in this sample may be carry-over from other donors' samples. The CDR3 runs from the conserved cysteine through the conserved F or W. Each record gives: clone size, D gene, V gene, J gene, CDR3 protein, CDR3 DNA. The D gene is left open where the match is weak. Only some rows state a clone size, as once, few, many or a class for expanded clones.

clone_size: .; d_call: TRBD2; v_call: TRBV28; j_call: TRBJ2-1; cdr3_aa: CASSLTSGDESNEQFF; cdr3_nt: TGTGCCAGCAGTCTGACTAGCGGGGACGAATCCAATGAGCAGTTCTTC
clone_size: few; d_call: TRBD2; v_call: TRBV5-4; j_call: TRBJ2-3; cdr3_aa: CASSWGTSGIRSTDTQYF; cdr3_nt: TGTGCCAGCAGCTGGGGGACTAGCGGGATTCGTAGCACAGATACGCAGTATTTT
clone_size: many; d_call: .; v_call: TRBV18; j_call: TRBJ2-1; cdr3_aa: CASSPNFNNEQFF; cdr3_nt: TGTGCCAGCTCACCGAACTTCAACAATGAGCAGTTCTTC
clone_size: many; d_call: TRBD2; v_call: TRBV24-1; j_call: TRBJ2-3; cdr3_aa: CATSDPTSGEVGDTQYF; cdr3_nt: TGTGCCACCAGTGACCCGACTAGCGGGGAGGTAGGAGATACGCAGTATTTT
clone_size: many; d_call: .; v_call: TRBV27; j_call: TRBJ2-7; cdr3_aa: CASSLFEQYF; cdr3_nt: TGTGCCAGCAGTTTGTTCGAGCAGTACTTC
clone_size: medium-sized; d_call: TRBD1; v_call: TRBV6-1; j_call: TRBJ2-7; cdr3_aa: CASKPGQGAYEQYF; cdr3_nt: TGTGCCAGCAAACCTGGACAGGGAGCCTACGAGCAGTACTTC
clone_size: many; d_call: .; v_call: TRBV9; j_call: TRBJ2-3; cdr3_aa: CASSVAGVSSTDTQYF; cdr3_nt: TGTGCCAGCAGCGTAGCAGGGGTGTCTAGCACAGATACGCAGTATTTT
clone_size: many; d_call: TRBD1; v_call: TRBV19; j_call: TRBJ2-1; cdr3_aa: CASSQDRVNEQFF; cdr3_nt: TGTGCCAGTAGTCAGGACAGGGTCAATGAGCAGTTCTTC
clone_size: .; d_call: TRBD1; v_call: TRBV11-1; j_call: TRBJ2-7; cdr3_aa: CASSHPGQVFSSYEQYF; cdr3_nt: TGTGCCAGCAGCCACCCGGGACAGGTGTTTAGCTCCTACGAGCAGTACTTC
clone_size: few; d_call: TRBD1; v_call: TRBV6-1; j_call: TRBJ1-6; cdr3_aa: CASSGDTTGYSPLHF; cdr3_nt: TGTGCCAGCAGTGGCGACACGACAGGGTACTCACCCCTCCACTTT
clone_size: .; d_call: .; v_call: TRBV20-1; j_call: TRBJ2-3; cdr3_aa: CSASAVRLADTQYF; cdr3_nt: TGCAGTGCTAGCGCGGTTCGGTTGGCAGATACGCAGTATTTT
clone_size: many; d_call: TRBD2; v_call: TRBV20-1; j_call: TRBJ2-2; cdr3_aa: CSARRLAGGPGELFF; cdr3_nt: TGCAGTGCTAGGCGACTAGCGGGAGGTCCCGGGGAGCTGTTTTTT
clone_size: many; d_call: TRBD2; v_call: TRBV11-1; j_call: TRBJ2-7; cdr3_aa: CASSPPGPSGVYEQYF; cdr3_nt: TGTGCCAGCAGCCCCCCCGGCCCTAGCGGGGTCTACGAGCAGTACTTC
clone_size: .; d_call: TRBD2; v_call: TRBV2; j_call: TRBJ2-7; cdr3_aa: CASSERGGPYEQYF; cdr3_nt: TGTGCCAGCAGTGAACGGGGGGGGCCCTACGAGCAGTACTTC
clone_size: many; d_call: TRBD2; v_call: TRBV9; j_call: TRBJ2-7; cdr3_aa: CASSVGTSRIHEQYF; cdr3_nt: TGTGCCAGCAGCGTTGGGACTAGCAGAATCCACGAGCAGTACTTC
clone_size: few; d_call: .; v_call: TRBV6-1; j_call: TRBJ1-6; cdr3_aa: CATSRRAASGSPLHF; cdr3_nt: TGTGCCACGAGTAGAAGGGCTGCAAGTGGTTCACCCCTCCACTTT
clone_size: .; d_call: TRBD2; v_call: TRBV11-1; j_call: TRBJ2-2; cdr3_aa: CASSPGLAGETGELFF; cdr3_nt: TGTGCCAGCAGCCCAGGACTAGCGGGAGAAACCGGGGAGCTGTTTTTT
clone_size: medium-sized; d_call: .; v_call: TRBV2; j_call: TRBJ2-1; cdr3_aa: CASSEVGTKYNEQFF; cdr3_nt: TGTGCCAGCAGTGAGGTCGGGACAAAATACAATGAGCAGTTCTTC
clone_size: .; d_call: TRBD1; v_call: TRBV5-4; j_call: TRBJ2-1; cdr3_aa: CASSLDLDLQGNEQFF; cdr3_nt: TGTGCCAGCAGCTTGGACTTGGACTTACAGGGGAATGAGCAGTTCTTC
clone_size: many; d_call: TRBD2; v_call: TRBV9; j_call: TRBJ2-7; cdr3_aa: CASSVTTSGSYEQYF; cdr3_nt: TGTGCCAGCAGCGTAACAACTAGCGGATCCTACGAGCAGTACTTC
clone_size: many; d_call: .; v_call: TRBV19; j_call: TRBJ2-6; cdr3_aa: CASAEGVPSGANVLTF; cdr3_nt: TGTGCCAGTGCAGAAGGGGTTCCCTCTGGGGCCAACGTCCTGACTTTC
clone_size: few; d_call: TRBD2; v_call: TRBV19; j_call: TRBJ2-7; cdr3_aa: CASSIGLAGTYEQYF; cdr3_nt: TGTGCCAGTAGTATAGGACTAGCGGGGACCTACGAGCAGTACTTC
clone_size: .; d_call: .; v_call: TRBV5-1; j_call: TRBJ2-7; cdr3_aa: CASRKPTDAYEQYF; cdr3_nt: TGCGCCAGCAGAAAGCCGACGGACGCCTACGAGCAGTACTTC
clone_size: many; d_call: .; v_call: TRBV7-6; j_call: TRBJ2-3; cdr3_aa: CASSLEGSTDTQYF; cdr3_nt: TGTGCCAGCAGCTTAGAGGGGAGCACAGATACGCAGTATTTT
clone_size: few; d_call: .; v_call: TRBV6-5; j_call: TRBJ1-3; cdr3_aa: CASSYFTSSGNTIYF; cdr3_nt: TGTGCCAGCAGTTACTTCACAAGCTCTGGAAACACCATATATTTT
clone_size: many; d_call: .; v_call: TRBV30; j_call: TRBJ2-5; cdr3_aa: CAWRGFQETQYF; cdr3_nt: TGTGCCTGGAGAGGATTTCAAGAGACCCAGTACTTC
clone_size: .; d_call: .; v_call: TRBV15; j_call: TRBJ1-2; cdr3_aa: CANSRLPTDTHYGYTF; cdr3_nt: TGTGCCAACAGCAGACTCCCGACCGATACGCACTATGGCTACACATTC
clone_size: few; d_call: TRBD2; v_call: TRBV6-2/TRBV6-3; j_call: TRBJ2-1; cdr3_aa: CASSTIGLAGKYNEQFF; cdr3_nt: TGTGCCAGCAGTACCATCGGACTAGCGGGAAAGTACAATGAGCAGTTCTTC
clone_size: many; d_call: .; v_call: TRBV15; j_call: TRBJ1-5; cdr3_aa: CATSRGQSVYSNQPQHF; cdr3_nt: TGTGCCACCAGCAGAGGACAGTCCGTATATAGCAATCAGCCCCAGCATTTT
clone_size: .; d_call: TRBD2; v_call: TRBV6-5; j_call: TRBJ2-1; cdr3_aa: CASSYWSSGDHNEQFF; cdr3_nt: TGTGCCAGCAGTTACTGGTCTAGCGGGGACCACAATGAGCAGTTCTTC
clone_size: .; d_call: .; v_call: TRBV6-4; j_call: TRBJ1-6; cdr3_aa: CASSDRDNSLLHF; cdr3_nt: TGTGCCAGCAGTGACAGGGATAATTCCCTCCTCCACTTT
clone_size: many; d_call: TRBD2; v_call: TRBV5-1; j_call: TRBJ2-5; cdr3_aa: CASSLAGTSGLRGETQYF; cdr3_nt: TGCGCCAGCAGCTTGGCCGGGACTAGCGGGCTGCGGGGAGAGACCCAGTACTTC
clone_size: .; d_call: TRBD1; v_call: TRBV19; j_call: TRBJ2-2; cdr3_aa: CASDPGQGAHGELFF; cdr3_nt: TGTGCCAGTGATCCGGGACAGGGGGCGCACGGGGAGCTGTTTTTT
clone_size: many; d_call: .; v_call: TRBV11-1; j_call: TRBJ2-2; cdr3_aa: CASSPLGGNIAGELFF; cdr3_nt: TGTGCCAGCAGCCCCCTGGGGGGAAACATCGCCGGGGAGCTGTTTTTT
clone_size: many; d_call: .; v_call: TRBV10-1; j_call: TRBJ1-1; cdr3_aa: CARPQGGTEAFF; cdr3_nt: TGCGCCCGTCCACAGGGAGGGACTGAAGCTTTCTTT
clone_size: few; d_call: TRBD2; v_call: TRBV6-1; j_call: TRBJ2-3; cdr3_aa: CASSVEAGGQDTQYF; cdr3_nt: TGTGCCAGCAGTGTAGAAGCGGGGGGGCAGGATACGCAGTATTTT
clone_size: .; d_call: .; v_call: TRBV12-3/TRBV12-4; j_call: TRBJ1-2; cdr3_aa: CASSFLDSFDYCYTF; cdr3_nt: TGTGCCAGCAGTTTCTTGGACAGCTTCGATTATTGCTACACCTTC